The source of this TCR beta chain is a study of T cell repertoires in cytomegalovirus infection. The V and J ends lost 7 bases and 7 bases respectively, with 14 bases between them. The CDR3 totals 14 residues. TCRdb re-derived calls from the reads in MiXCR, one entry per CDR3 protein. The table lists some 440,000 distinct CDR3 sequences, under 40% of them singletons. This clonotype was seen just once. The receptor was isolated from a human donor in good health (CMV status not recorded). Some clones in this sample may be carry-over from other donors' samples. The sequencing sample was made of PBMCs. The chain is built from TRBV12-3 or TRBV12-4 and TRBJ1-6; D remains ambiguous. This CDR3 reads CASNLDGRNSPLHF. The CDR3 region has the DNA TGTGCCAGCAACCTGGACGGAAGGAATTCACCCCTCCACTTT.